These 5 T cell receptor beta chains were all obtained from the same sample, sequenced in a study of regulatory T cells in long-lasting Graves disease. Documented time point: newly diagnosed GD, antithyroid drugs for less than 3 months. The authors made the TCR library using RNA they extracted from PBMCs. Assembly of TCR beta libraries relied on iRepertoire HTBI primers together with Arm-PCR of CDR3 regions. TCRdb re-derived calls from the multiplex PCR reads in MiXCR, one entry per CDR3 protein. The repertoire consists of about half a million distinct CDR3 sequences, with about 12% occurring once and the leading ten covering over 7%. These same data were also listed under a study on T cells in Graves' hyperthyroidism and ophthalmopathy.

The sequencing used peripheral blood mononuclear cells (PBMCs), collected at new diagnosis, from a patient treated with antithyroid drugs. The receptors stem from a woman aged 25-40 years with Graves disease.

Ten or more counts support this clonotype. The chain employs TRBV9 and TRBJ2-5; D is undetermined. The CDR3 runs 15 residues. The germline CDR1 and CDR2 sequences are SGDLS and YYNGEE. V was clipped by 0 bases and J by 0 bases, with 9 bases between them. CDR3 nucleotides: TGTGCCAGCAGCGTAGATCTTGGGTACCAAGAGACCCAGTACTTC. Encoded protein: CASSVDLGYQETQYF.

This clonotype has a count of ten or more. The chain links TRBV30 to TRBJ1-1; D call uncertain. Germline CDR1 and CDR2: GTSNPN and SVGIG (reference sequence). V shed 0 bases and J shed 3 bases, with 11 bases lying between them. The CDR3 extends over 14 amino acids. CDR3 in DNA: TGTGCCTGGAGTGTACCGGACGCTCACACTGAAGCTTTCTTT. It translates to CAWSVPDAHTEAFF.

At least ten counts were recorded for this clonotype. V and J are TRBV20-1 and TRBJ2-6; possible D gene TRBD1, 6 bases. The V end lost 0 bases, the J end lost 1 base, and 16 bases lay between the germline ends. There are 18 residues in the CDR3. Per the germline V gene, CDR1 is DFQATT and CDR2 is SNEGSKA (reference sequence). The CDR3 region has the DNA TGCAGTGCTAGAGACCGGACAGCACTCCGATCTGGGGCCAACGTCCTGACTTTC. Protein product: CSARDRTALRSGANVLTF.

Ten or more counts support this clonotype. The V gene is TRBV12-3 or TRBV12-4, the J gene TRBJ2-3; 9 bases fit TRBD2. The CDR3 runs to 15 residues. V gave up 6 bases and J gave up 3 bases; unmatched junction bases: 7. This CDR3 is CASSPTSGQTDTQYF. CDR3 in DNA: TGTGCCAGCAGCCCGACTAGCGGACAAACAGATACGCAGTATTTT.

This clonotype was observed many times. DNA of the CDR3: TGTGCCAGCAGCCAAGAAGGGACACCTCTAGCTGGAAACACCATATATTTT. This encodes CASSQEGTPLAGNTIYF. V usage is TRBV4-2 and J usage is TRBJ1-3; D is possibly TRBD1 (6 bases). The CDR3 spans 17 residues. Germline CDR1 is LGHNA and CDR2 is YNFKEQ. V lost 0 bases to trimming and J lost 2 bases, with 14 bases between them.